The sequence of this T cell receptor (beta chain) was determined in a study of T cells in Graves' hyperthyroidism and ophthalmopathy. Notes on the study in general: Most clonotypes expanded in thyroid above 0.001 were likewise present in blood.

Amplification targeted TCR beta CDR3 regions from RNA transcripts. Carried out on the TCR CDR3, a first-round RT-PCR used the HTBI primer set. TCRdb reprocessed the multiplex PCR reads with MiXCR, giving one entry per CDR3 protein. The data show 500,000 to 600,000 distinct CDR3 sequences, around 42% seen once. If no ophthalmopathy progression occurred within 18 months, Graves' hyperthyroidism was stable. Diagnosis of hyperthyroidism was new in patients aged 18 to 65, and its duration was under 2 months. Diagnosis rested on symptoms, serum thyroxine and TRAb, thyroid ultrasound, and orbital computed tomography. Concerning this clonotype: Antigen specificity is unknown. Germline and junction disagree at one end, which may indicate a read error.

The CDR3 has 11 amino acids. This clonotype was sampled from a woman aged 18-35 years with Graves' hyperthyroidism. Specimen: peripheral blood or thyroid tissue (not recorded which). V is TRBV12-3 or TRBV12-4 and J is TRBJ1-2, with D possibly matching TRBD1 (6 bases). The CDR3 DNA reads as TGTGCCAGCAGCCTCGGGGGGGCTGAAGCTTTC. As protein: CASSLGGAEAF.